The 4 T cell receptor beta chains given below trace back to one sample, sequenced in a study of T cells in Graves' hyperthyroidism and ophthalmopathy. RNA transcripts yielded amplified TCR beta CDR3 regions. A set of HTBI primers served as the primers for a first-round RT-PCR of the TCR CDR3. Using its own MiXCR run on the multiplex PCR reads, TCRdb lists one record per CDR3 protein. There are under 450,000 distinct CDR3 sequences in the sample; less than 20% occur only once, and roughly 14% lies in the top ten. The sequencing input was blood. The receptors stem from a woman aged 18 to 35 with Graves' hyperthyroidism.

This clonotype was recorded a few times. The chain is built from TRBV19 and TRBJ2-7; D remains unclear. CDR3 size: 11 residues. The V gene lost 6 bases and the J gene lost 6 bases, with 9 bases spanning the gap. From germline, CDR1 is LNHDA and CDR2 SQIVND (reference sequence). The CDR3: CASSKGFEQYF. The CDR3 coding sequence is TGTGCCAGTAGCAAGGGTTTCGAGCAGTACTTC.

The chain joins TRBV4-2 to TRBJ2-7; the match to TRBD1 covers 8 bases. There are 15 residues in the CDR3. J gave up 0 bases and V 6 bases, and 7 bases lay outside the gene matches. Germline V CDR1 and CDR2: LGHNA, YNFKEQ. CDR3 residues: CASSPDRGPSYEQYF. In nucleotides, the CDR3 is TGTGCCAGCAGTCCTGACAGGGGACCCTCCTACGAGCAGTACTTC.

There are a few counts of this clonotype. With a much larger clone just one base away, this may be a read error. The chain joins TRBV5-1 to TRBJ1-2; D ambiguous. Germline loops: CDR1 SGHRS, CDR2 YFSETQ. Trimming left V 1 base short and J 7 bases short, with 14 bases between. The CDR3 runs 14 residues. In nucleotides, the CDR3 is TGCGCCAGCAGCTTGATACCTCAGTCCAGTGGCTACACCTTC. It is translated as CASSLIPQSSGYTF.

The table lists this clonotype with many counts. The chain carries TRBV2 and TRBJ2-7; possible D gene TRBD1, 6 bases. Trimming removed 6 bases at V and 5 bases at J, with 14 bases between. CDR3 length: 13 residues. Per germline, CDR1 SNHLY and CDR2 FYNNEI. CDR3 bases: TGTGCCAGCAGCCCTCATCAGGGGAACGAGCAGTACTTC. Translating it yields CASSPHQGNEQYF.